This T cell receptor beta chain was documented in a study of persistence of HIV-infected CD4 T cells. The wider study: Donors had been on suppressive ART for a median of 8 years.

The CDR3 loop spans 16 amino acids. V was clipped by 5 bases and J by 3 bases; unmatched bases: 12. Looked up from germline, CDR1 is SEHNR and CDR2 is FQNEAQ (reference sequence). Lysates of CMV-infected fibroblasts at 9.5 to 10 ug/mL stimulated these cells. CD4+ T cells upregulating both CD40 ligand and CD69 were sorted as responding cells. The libraries were made with immunoSEQ version 4 in survey mode. Produced via immunoSEQ multiplex PCR; TCRdb's table is partial and in-frame only. Of approximately 19,000 clones in the sample, less than 70% were seen once. Of note for this clone: Its target is not known.

The TCR originated in an adult woman with HIV who was CMV-seropositive. The specimen was CD4+ T cells sorted from PBMCs after approximately 19-hour stimulation, collected from a patient who received antiretroviral therapy. The rearrangement joins TRBV7-9 to TRBJ2-7; 8 nucleotides align to TRBD1. The CDR3 region is CASSAPPGQEFYEQYF. Written as DNA, the CDR3 is TGTGCCAGCAGCGCCCCCCCGGGACAGGAGTTCTACGAGCAGTACTTC.